This T cell receptor beta chain was sequenced in a study of T-cell reconstitution after alpha-beta-depleted transplantation in children. Germline CDR1 DFQATT, CDR2 SNEGSKA (reference sequence). The V gene lost 5 bases and the J gene lost 2 bases, with 17 bases spanning the gap. The CDR3 runs to 15 residues. This sample's TCRbeta library carried unique molecular identifier barcodes. Via MiXCR, TCRdb re-called the PCR reads, giving one row per CDR3 protein. The sample has fewer than 150,000 distinct CDR3 sequences, roughly 10% seen once. The sequence derives from a girl under two years old who had a stem cell transplant for combined immunodeficiency, so the T cells may come from the graft donor. The V gene is TRBV20-1, the J gene TRBJ2-3, with D possibly being TRBD2 (6 bases). Source: PBMCs, mostly from graft donor cells, taken 180 days after TCRalphabeta/CD19-depleted stem cell transplant. The CDR3 reads CSALMLADNTDTQYF. CDR3 coding DNA: TGCAGTGCTCTAATGTTAGCGGACAACACAGATACGCAGTATTTT.